The source of this TCR beta chain is a study of control samples from healthy donors and cancer patients. Sequencing was performed with immunoSEQ multiplex PCR; in TCRdb, only in-frame clones are kept and a portion is missing. The table includes approximately 100,000 clones, roughly 82% detected once. CDR1 is SEHNR and CDR2 is FQNEAQ in the germline V gene (reference sequence). The CDR3 spans 14 residues. Trimming removed 5 bases from V and 10 bases from J; junction bases left unmatched: 11. The receptor was derived from a man in his sixties in good health. The genes are TRBV7-9 and TRBJ2-1; 7 positions match TRBD2. Sequences were obtained from blood. The CDR3 DNA reads as TGTGCCAGCAGCCCTTGGACCGGGAGGAACGAGCAGTTCTTC. Translated, it gives CASSPWTGRNEQFF.